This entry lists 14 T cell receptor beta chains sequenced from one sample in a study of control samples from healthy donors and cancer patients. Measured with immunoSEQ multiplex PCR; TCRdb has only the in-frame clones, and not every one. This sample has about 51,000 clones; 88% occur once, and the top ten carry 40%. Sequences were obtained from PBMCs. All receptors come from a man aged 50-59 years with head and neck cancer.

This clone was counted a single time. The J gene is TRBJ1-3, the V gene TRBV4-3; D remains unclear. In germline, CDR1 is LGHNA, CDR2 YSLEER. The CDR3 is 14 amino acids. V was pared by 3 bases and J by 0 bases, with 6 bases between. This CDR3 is CASSHRNSGNTIYF. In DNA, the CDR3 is TGCGCCAGCAGCCACCGGAACTCTGGAAACACCATATATTTT.

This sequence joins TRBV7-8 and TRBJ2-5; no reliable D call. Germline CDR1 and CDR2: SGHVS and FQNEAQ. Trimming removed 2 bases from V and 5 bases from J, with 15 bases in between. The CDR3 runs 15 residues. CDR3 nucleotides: TGTGCCAGCAGCTTATCTCCAATTCGAAGGGAGACCCAGTACTTC. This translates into CASSLSPIRRETQYF. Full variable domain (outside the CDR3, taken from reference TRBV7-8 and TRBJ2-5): GAGVSQSPRYKVAKRGQDVALRCDPISGHVSLFWYQQALGQGPEFLTYFQNEAQLDKSGLPSDRFFAERPEGSVSTLKIQRTQQEDSAVYLCASSLSPIRRETQYFGPGTRLLVL.

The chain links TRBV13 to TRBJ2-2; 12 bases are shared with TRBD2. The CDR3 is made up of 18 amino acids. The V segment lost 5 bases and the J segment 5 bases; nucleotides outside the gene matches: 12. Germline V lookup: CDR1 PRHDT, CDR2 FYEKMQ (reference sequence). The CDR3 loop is CASSPPRLAGVKTGELFF. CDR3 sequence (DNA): TGTGCCAGCAGCCCTCCCCGACTAGCGGGGGTGAAAACCGGGGAGCTGTTTTTT.

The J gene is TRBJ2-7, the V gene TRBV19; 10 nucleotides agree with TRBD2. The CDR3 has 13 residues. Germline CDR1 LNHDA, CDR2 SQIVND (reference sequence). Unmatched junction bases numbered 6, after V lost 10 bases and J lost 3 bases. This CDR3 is CATSGGQVYEQYF. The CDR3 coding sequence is TGTGCCACTAGCGGGGGTCAGGTCTACGAGCAGTACTTC.

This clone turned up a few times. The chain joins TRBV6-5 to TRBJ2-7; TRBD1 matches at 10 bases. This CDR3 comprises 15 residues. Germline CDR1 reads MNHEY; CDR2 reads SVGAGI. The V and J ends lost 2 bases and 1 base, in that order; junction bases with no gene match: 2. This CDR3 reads CASSYGTGESYEQYF. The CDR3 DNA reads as TGTGCCAGCAGTTACGGGACAGGGGAATCCTACGAGCAGTACTTC.

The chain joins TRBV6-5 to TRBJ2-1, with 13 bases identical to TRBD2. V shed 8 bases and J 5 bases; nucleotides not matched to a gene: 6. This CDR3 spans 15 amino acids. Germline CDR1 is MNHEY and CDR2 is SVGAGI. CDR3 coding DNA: TGTGCCAGCCGCGGGACTAGCGGGGCCAACAATGAGCAGTTCTTC. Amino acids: CASRGTSGANNEQFF.

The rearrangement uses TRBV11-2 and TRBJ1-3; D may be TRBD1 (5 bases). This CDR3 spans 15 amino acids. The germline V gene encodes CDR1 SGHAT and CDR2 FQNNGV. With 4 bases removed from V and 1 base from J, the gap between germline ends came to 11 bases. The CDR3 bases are TGTGCCAGCAGCTCGCGGGGGACTTCTGGAAACACCATATATTTT. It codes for CASSSRGTSGNTIYF.

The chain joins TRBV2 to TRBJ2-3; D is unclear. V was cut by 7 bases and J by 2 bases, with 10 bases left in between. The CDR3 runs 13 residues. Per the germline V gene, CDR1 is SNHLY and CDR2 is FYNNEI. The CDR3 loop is CASIIQSTDTQYF. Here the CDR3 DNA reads TGTGCCAGCATAATCCAGTCCACAGATACGCAGTATTTT.

CDR3 coding DNA: TGCGCCAGCAGCCCGGACACCTTCTCTGGAAACACCATATATTTT. It specifies CASSPDTFSGNTIYF. J is TRBJ1-3 and V is TRBV5-1, with D perhaps matching TRBD1 (5 bases). There are 15 residues in the CDR3. V gave up 4 bases and J gave up 0 bases, with 11 bases separating them. CDR1 and CDR2 (germline): SGHRS, YFSETQ.

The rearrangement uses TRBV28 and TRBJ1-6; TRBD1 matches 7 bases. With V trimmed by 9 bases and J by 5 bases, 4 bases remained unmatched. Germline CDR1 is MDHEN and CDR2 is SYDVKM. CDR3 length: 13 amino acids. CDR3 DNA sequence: TGTGCCAGTCGGGACAGCCATAATTCACCCCTCCACTTT. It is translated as CASRDSHNSPLHF.

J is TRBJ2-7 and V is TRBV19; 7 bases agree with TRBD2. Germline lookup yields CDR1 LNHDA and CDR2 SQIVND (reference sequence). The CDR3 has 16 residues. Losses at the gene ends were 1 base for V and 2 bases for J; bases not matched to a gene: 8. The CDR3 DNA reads TGTGCCAGTAGTATAGCAGGGTCGGGAGGTCCCTACGAGCAGTACTTC. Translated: CASSIAGSGGPYEQYF.

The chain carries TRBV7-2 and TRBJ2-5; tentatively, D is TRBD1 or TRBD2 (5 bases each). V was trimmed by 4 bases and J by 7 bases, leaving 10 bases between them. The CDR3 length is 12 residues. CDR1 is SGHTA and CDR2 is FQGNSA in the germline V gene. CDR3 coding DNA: TGTGCCAGCAGCTGGGGGTTGGGGACCCAGTACTTC. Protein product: CASSWGLGTQYF.

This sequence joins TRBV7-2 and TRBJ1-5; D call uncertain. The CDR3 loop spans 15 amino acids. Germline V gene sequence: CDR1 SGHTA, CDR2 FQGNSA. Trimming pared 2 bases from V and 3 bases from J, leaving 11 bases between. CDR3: CASSLTWLLNQPQHF. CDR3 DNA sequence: TGTGCCAGCAGCTTAACCTGGCTACTCAATCAGCCCCAGCATTTT.

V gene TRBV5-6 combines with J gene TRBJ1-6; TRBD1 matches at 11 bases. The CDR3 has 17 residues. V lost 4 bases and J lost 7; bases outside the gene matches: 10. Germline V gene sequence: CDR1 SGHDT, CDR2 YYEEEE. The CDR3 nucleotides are TGTGCCAGCAGCGCCCGGGACAGGGGGTTTCGGAATTCACCCCTCCACTTT. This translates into CASSARDRGFRNSPLHF.